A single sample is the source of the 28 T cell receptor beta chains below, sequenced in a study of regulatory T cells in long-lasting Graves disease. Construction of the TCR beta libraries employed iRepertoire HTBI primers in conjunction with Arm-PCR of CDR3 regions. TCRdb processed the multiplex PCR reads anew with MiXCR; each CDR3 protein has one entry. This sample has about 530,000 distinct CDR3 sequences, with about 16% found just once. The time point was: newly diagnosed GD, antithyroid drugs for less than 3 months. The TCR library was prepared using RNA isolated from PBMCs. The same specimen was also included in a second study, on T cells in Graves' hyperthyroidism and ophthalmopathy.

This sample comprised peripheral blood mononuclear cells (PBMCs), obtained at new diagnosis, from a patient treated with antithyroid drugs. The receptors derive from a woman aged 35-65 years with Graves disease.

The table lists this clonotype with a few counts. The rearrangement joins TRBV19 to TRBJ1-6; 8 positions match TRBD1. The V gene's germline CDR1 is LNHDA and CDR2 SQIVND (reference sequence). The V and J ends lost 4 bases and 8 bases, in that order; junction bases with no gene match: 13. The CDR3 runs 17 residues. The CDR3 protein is CASSTRGQGVKHSPLHF. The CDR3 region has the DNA TGTGCCAGTAGTACCCGCGGACAGGGAGTCAAGCATTCACCCCTCCACTTT.

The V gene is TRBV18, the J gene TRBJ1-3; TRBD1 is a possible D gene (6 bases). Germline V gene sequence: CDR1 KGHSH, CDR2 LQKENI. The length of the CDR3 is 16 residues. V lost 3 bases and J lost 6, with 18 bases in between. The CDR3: CASSPGTTYRLNTIYF. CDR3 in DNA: TGTGCCAGCTCACCTGGGACAACCTACAGATTAAACACCATATATTTT.

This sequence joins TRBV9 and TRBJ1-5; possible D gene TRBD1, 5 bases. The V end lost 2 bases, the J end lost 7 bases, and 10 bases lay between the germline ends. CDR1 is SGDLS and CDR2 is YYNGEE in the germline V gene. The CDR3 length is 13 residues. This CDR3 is CASSVRGGQPQHF. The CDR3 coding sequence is TGTGCCAGCAGCGTCCGGGGGGGGCAGCCCCAGCATTTT.

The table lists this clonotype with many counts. The CDR3 nucleotides are TGTGCCAGCAGCTCCGGGGCCCTCTACAATGAGCAGTTCTTC. Translating gives CASSSGALYNEQFF. V and J are TRBV7-9 and TRBJ2-1, with D perhaps matching TRBD1 or TRBD2 (5 bases each). CDR1 and CDR2 (germline): SEHNR, FQNEAQ (reference sequence). CDR3 length equals 14 residues. V lost 4 bases and J lost 3, with 10 bases in between.

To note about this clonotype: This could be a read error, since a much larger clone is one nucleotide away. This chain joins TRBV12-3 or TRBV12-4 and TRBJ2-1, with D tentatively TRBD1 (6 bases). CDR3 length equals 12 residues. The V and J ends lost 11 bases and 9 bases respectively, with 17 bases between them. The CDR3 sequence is CAGTNRVGEQFF. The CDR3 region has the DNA TGTGCCGGCACCAACAGGGTCGGTGAGCAGTTCTTC.

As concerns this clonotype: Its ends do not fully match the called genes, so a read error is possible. This chain's CDR3 is CASRLSKGDPNHGYTF. CDR3 bases: TGTGCCAGCAGGCTATCTAAAGGGGATCCTAACCATGGCTACACCTTC. The V gene is TRBV2, the J gene TRBJ1-2, with a tentative D call TRBD1 (5 bases). Germline values: CDR1 SNHLY, CDR2 FYNNEI. The CDR3 has 16 residues.

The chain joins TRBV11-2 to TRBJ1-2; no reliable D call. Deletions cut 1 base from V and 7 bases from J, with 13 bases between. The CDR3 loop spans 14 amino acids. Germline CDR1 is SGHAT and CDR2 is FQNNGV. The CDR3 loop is CASSLGSGYGGYTF. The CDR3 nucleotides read TGTGCCAGCAGCTTAGGTTCGGGTTACGGTGGCTACACCTTC.

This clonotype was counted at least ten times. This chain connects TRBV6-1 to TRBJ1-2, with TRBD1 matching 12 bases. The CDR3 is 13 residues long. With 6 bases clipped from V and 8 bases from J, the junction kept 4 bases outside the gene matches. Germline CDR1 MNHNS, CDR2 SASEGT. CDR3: CASRPGQGAGYTF. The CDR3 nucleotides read TGTGCCAGCAGACCGGGACAGGGGGCCGGCTACACCTTC.

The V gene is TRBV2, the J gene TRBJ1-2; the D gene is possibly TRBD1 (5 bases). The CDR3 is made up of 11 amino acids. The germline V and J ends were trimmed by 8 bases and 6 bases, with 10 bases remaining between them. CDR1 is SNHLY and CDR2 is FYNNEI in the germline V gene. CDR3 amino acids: CASWRGDGYTF. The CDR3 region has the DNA TGTGCCAGCTGGCGGGGGGATGGCTACACCTTC.

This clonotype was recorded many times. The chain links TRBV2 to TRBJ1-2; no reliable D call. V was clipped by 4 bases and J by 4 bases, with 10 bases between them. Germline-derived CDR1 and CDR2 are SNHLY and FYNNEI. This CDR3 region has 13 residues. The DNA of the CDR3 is TGTGCCAGCAGTGTTGGCACTACCTATGGCTACACCTTC. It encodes CASSVGTTYGYTF.

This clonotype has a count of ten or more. DNA for the CDR3: TGTGCCAGCGGGACCGGACGGGCCCCGAACACTGAAGCTTTCTTT. Protein product: CASGTGRAPNTEAFF. The chain couples TRBV7-9 to TRBJ1-1; TRBD1 might be the D (5 bases). Trimming took off 8 bases at V and 1 base at J, with 17 bases between the two ends. There are 15 residues in the CDR3. Germline CDR1 reads SEHNR; CDR2 reads FQNEAQ (reference sequence).

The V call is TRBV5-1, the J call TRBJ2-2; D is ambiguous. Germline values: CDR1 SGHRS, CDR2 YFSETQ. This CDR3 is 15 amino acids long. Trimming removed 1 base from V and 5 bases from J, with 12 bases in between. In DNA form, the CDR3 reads TGCGCCAGCAGCTTGTCGGATACCGGGACCGGGGAGCTGTTTTTT. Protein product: CASSLSDTGTGELFF.

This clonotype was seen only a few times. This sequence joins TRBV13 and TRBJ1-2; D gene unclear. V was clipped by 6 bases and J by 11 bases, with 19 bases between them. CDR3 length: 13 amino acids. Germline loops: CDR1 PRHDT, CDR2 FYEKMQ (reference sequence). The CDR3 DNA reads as TGTGCCAGCAGTTCAAAGCGGGCCCCTGGGTACACCTTC. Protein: CASSSKRAPGYTF. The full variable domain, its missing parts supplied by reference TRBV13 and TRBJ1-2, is AAGVIQSPRHLIKEKRETATLKCYPIPRHDTVYWYQQGPGQDPQFLISFYEKMQSDKGSIPDRFSAQQFSDYHSELNMSSLELGDSALYFCASSSKRAPGYTFGSGTRLTVV.

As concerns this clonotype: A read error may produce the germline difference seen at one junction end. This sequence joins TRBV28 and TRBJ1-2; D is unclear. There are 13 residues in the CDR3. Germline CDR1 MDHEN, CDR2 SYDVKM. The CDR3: CASGLRENYGCTF. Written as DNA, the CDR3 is TGTGCCAGCGGTCTCCGGGAAAACTATGGCTGCACCTTC.

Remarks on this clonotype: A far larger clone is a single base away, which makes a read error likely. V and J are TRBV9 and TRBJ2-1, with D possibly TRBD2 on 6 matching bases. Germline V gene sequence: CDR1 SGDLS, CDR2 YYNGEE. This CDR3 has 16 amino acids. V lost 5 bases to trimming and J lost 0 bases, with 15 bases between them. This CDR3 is CASSGSYGSSYNEQFF. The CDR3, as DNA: TGTGCCAGCAGTGGGTCATACGGGAGCTCCTACAATGAGCAGTTCTTC.

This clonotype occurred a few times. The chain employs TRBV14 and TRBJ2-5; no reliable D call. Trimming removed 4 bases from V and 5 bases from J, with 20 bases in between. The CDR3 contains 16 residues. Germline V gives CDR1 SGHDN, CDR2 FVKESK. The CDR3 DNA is TGTGCCAGCAGCCCGACATGGGCGCCCTCCGGGGAGACCCAGTACTTC. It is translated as CASSPTWAPSGETQYF.

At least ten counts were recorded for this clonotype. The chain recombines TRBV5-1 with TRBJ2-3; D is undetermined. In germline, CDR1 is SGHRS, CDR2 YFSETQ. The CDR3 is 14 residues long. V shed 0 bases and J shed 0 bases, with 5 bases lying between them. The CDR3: CASSLEQSTDTQYF. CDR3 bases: TGCGCCAGCAGCTTGGAACAGAGCACAGATACGCAGTATTTT.

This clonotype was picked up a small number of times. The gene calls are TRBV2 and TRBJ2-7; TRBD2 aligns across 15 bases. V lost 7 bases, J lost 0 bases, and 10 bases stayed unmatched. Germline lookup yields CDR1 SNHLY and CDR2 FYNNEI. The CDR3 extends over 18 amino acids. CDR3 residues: CASTRTGLAGGPSYEQYF. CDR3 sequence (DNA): TGTGCCAGCACCCGAACGGGACTAGCGGGGGGTCCCTCCTACGAGCAGTACTTC.

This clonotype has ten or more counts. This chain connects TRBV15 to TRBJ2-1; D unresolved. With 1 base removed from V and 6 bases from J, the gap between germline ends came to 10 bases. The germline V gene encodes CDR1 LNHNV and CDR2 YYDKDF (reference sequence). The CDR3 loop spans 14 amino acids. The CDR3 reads CATSRGSLFNEQFF. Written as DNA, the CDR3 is TGTGCCACCAGCAGAGGAAGTCTTTTCAATGAGCAGTTCTTC.

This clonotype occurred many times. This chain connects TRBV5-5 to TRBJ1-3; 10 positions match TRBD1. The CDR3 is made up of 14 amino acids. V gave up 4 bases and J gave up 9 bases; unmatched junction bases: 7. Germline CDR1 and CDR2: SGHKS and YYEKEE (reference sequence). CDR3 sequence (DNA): TGTGCCAGCAGCCCCGGGACAGGGGCAGGCACCATATATTTT. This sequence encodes CASSPGTGAGTIYF. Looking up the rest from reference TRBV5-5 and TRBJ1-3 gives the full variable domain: DAGVTQSPTHLIKTRGQQVTLRCSPISGHKSVSWYQQVLGQGPQFIFQYYEKEERGRGNFPDRFSARQFPNYSSELNVNALLLGDSALYLCASSPGTGAGTIYFGEGSWLTVV.

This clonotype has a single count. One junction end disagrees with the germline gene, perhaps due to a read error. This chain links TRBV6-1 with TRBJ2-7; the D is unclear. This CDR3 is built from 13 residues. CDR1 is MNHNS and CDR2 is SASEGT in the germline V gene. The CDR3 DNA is TGTGCCAGCAGCTACAGCTTCTCCTACGAGCAGTGCTTC. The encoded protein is CASSYSFSYEQCF.

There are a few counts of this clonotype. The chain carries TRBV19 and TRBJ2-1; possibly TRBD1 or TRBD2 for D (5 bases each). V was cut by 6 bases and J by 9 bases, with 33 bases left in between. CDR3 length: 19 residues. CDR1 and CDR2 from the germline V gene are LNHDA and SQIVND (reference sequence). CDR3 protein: CASREIEKRGAGKIGEQFF. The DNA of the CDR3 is TGTGCCAGTAGGGAAATCGAAAAGAGAGGGGCTGGGAAAATCGGTGAGCAGTTCTTC.

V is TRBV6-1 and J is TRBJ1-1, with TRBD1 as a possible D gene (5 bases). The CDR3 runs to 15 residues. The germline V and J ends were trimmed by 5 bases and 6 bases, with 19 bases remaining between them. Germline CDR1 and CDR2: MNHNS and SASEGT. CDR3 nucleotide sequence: TGTGCCAGCAGTCCTGAACGGGGGGGTTTCGCTGAAGCTTTCTTT. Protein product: CASSPERGGFAEAFF.

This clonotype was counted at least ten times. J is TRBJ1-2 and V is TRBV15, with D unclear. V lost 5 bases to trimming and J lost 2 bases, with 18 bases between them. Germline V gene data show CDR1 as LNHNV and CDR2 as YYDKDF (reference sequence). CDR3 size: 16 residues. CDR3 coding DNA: TGTGCCACCAGCCCCAGAGGGCAGTTCTACAACTATGGCTACACCTTC. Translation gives CATSPRGQFYNYGYTF.

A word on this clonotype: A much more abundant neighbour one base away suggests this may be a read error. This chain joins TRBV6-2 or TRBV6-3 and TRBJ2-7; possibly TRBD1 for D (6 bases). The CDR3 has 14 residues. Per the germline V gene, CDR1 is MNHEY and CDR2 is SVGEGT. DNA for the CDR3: TGTACCAGCAGAGTTATCAGGGACACCTACGAGCAGTACTTC. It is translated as CTSRVIRDTYEQYF.

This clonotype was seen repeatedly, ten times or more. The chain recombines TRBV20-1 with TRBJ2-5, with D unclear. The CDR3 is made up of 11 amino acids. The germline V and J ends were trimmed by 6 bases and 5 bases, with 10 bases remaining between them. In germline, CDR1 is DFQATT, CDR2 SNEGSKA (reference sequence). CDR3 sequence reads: CSALIRETQYF. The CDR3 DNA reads TGCAGTGCCCTTATCCGTGAGACCCAGTACTTC.

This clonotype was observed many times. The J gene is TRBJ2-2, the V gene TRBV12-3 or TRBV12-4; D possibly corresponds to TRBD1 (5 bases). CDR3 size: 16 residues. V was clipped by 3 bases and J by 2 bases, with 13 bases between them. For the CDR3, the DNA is TGTGCCAGCAGTTTCAGGTCGACAGTTAACACCGGGGAGCTGTTTTTT. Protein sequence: CASSFRSTVNTGELFF.

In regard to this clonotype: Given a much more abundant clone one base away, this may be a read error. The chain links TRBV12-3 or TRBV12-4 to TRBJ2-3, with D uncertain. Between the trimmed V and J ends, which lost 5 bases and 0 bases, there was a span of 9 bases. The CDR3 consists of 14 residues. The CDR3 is CASSELSSTDTQYF. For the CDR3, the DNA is TGTGCCAGCAGTGAGCTGTCTAGCACAGATACGCAGTATTTT.